What follows are 8 T cell receptor beta chains derived from one specimen sequenced in a study of cytomegalovirus exposure and HLA in healthy donors. Sequencing used immunoSEQ multiplex PCR; TCRdb keeps in-frame clones, though not all of them. The table includes 130,000 to 150,000 clones, 91% detected once. Sequencing was carried out using PBMCs. The source of these receptors is a man younger than 35 in good health and CMV-seronegative.

This sequence joins TRBV2 and TRBJ2-7, with 9 bases lining up with TRBD1. Trimming removed 6 bases from V and 3 bases from J; junction bases left unmatched: 6. The CDR3 sequence is 14 residues long. Per germline, CDR1 SNHLY and CDR2 FYNNEI. In nucleotides, the CDR3 is TGTGCCAGCAGGAAAGGACAGGGGAACTACGAGCAGTACTTC. It translates to CASRKGQGNYEQYF.

The CDR3 coding sequence is TGTGCCAGCAGCGCCGGGACAGGGAATCAGCCCCAGCATTTT. Protein sequence: CASSAGTGNQPQHF. The rearrangement uses TRBV7-9 and TRBJ1-5, with 9 bases that match TRBD1. V shed 5 bases and J 4 bases; nucleotides not matched to a gene: 3. Germline V gives CDR1 SEHNR, CDR2 FQNEAQ (reference sequence). The CDR3 has 14 residues.

The chain carries TRBV12-2 and TRBJ1-2; TRBD1 is the table's D call and was not checked against the DNA. TRBV12-2 is reported as a pseudogene. The CDR3 contains 15 residues. CDR3 protein: CASRLVRQETYGYTF. CDR3 DNA: TGTGCAAGTCGCTTGGTACGACAGGAGACCTATGGCTACACCTTC.

This clone appeared once. The chain employs TRBV12-5 and TRBJ2-7, with 9 bases aligning to TRBD2. Germline V CDR1 and CDR2: LGHNT, FRNRAP. V shed 3 bases, J shed 1 base, and the junction held 4 bases outside the gene matches. This CDR3 is 15 amino acids long. This chain's CDR3 is CASGFLAGQSYEQYV. The DNA of the CDR3 is TGTGCTAGTGGTTTTCTAGCGGGACAGTCCTACGAGCAGTACGTC.

The V call is TRBV7-9, the J call TRBJ1-6, with 12 bases matching TRBD1. After removal of 5 bases from V and 0 bases from J, the junction contained 5 bases not matched to a gene. Germline loops: CDR1 SEHNR, CDR2 FQNEAQ (reference sequence). The CDR3 covers 18 residues. This CDR3 reads CASSPGTGGLSYNSPLHF. The CDR3, as DNA: TGTGCCAGCAGCCCGGGGACAGGGGGCCTCTCCTATAATTCACCCCTCCACTTT. The whole variable domain, filled in from reference TRBV7-9 and TRBJ1-6, reads DTGVSQNPRHKITKRGQNVTFRCDPISEHNRLYWYRQTLGQGPEFLTYFQNEAQLEKSRLLSDRFSAERPKGSFSTLEIQRTEQGDSAMYLCASSPGTGGLSYNSPLHFGNGTRLTVT.

This clone turned up a few times. The chain carries TRBV7-2 and TRBJ1-2; D remains ambiguous. The CDR3 contains 14 residues. Germline CDR1 SGHTA, CDR2 FQGNSA. Trimming took off 5 bases at V and 4 bases at J, with 14 bases between the two ends. This CDR3 is CASSLTPPSYGYTF. In nucleotides, the CDR3 is TGTGCCAGCAGCCTGACTCCGCCGTCCTATGGCTACACCTTC.

The CDR3 is CASQGQGTGELFF. The CDR3, as DNA: TGCGCCAGCCAAGGACAGGGCACCGGGGAGCTGTTTTTT. The V call is TRBV10-1, the J call TRBJ2-2; 8 bases are shared with TRBD1. Losses at the gene ends were 8 bases for V and 4 bases for J; bases not matched to a gene: 3. In germline, CDR1 is WNHNN, CDR2 SYGVQD (reference sequence). CDR3 length equals 13 residues.

This chain connects TRBV5-8 to TRBJ2-1, with D perhaps TRBD2 (6 bases). The CDR3 covers 16 residues. CDR1 and CDR2 from the germline V gene are SGHTS and YDEGEE. Trimming pared 2 bases from V and 0 bases from J, leaving 12 bases between. The DNA of the CDR3 is TGTGCCAGCAGCTTCGGTAGCGGCCACTCCTACAATGAGCAGTTCTTC. Residues: CASSFGSGHSYNEQFF.